This T cell receptor beta chain was sequenced during a study of response to subunit inactivated influenza vaccine. TCRdb itself ran the RT-PCR reads through MiXCR, one entry per CDR3 protein. The sample shows roughly 700,000 distinct CDR3 sequences, around 13% of them seen only once. From germline, CDR1 is DFQATT and CDR2 SNEGSKA (reference sequence). The CDR3 spans 13 residues. The material sequenced was PBMCs from blood, taken 14 to 15 days before vaccination. The receptor comes from a man over 45 who received an inactivated influenza vaccine. The V and J genes are TRBV20-1 and TRBJ2-3; TRBD1 matches 10 bases. The CDR3 here is CSVDRGRADTQYF. For the CDR3, the DNA is TGCAGCGTCGACAGGGGGCGGGCAGATACGCAGTATTTT.